The 16 T cell receptor beta chains below all came from one sample that was sequenced in a study of blood T cell repertoires in COVID-19. Sequencing used immunoSEQ multiplex PCR; TCRdb keeps in-frame clones, though not all of them. The sample has about 180,000 clones; roughly nine tenths are singletons. Source material: PBMCs or T cells enriched from blood (not recorded which). These TCRs come from a human donor with acute COVID-19. The donor label of this sample is uncertain.

V gene TRBV24-1 combines with J gene TRBJ1-2; 7 bases map to TRBD1. With 10 bases clipped from V and 6 bases from J, the junction kept 10 bases outside the gene matches. This CDR3 region has 13 residues. Germline V CDR1 and CDR2: KGHDR, SFDVKD. CDR3 sequence reads: CATPPTGRNGYTF. CDR3 bases: TGTGCCACTCCCCCGACAGGGCGAAATGGCTACACCTTC.

This chain connects TRBV30 to TRBJ1-5, with D perhaps matching TRBD1 (6 bases). The CDR3 consists of 13 residues. Germline V gene sequence: CDR1 GTSNPN, CDR2 SVGIG (reference sequence). V lost 4 bases, J lost 5 bases, and 12 bases lay in between. Written as DNA, the CDR3 is TGTGCCTGGAACAGGGATTACGATCAGCCCCAGCATTTT. Translating gives CAWNRDYDQPQHF.

V usage is TRBV2 and J usage is TRBJ1-2, with a tentative D call TRBD1 (5 bases). Trimming removed 7 bases at V and 8 bases at J, with 26 bases between. This CDR3 is 16 amino acids long. The germline gives CDR1 SNHLY, CDR2 FYNNEI. CDR3 sequence reads: CASTFPGGRAMWGYTF. The CDR3 DNA sequence: TGTGCCAGCACCTTCCCCGGTGGCAGGGCAATGTGGGGCTACACCTTC.

The gene calls are TRBV27 and TRBJ2-3, with D possibly being TRBD1 (5 bases). With 5 bases removed from V and 6 bases from J, the gap between germline ends came to 18 bases. From germline, CDR1 is MNHEY and CDR2 SMNVEV (reference sequence). CDR3 length: 15 amino acids. In nucleotides, the CDR3 is TGTGCCAGCAGTGTCCGGCAGGGTCGCAGGGATACGCAGTATTTT. Translating gives CASSVRQGRRDTQYF.

The chain has TRBV7-2 and TRBJ1-1; D gene ambiguous. Trimming stripped 0 bases from V and 1 base from J, with 9 bases between. This CDR3 contains 15 residues. Germline V CDR1 and CDR2: SGHTA, FQGNSA. The CDR3 DNA reads as TGTGCCAGCAGCTTAGCGCTGGGGAGGAACACTGAAGCTTTCTTT. Amino acid sequence: CASSLALGRNTEAFF.

The chain combines TRBV28 with TRBJ1-6; 7 positions match TRBD1. V shed 4 bases and J 10 bases; nucleotides not matched to a gene: 13. Germline V gene lookup returns CDR1 MDHEN and CDR2 SYDVKM. The CDR3 has 16 amino acids. The CDR3, as DNA: TGTGCCAGCAGTTCACGGCCACAGGGGATGGGGTCACCCCTCCACTTT. Translated, it gives CASSSRPQGMGSPLHF.

The chain has TRBV12-3 or TRBV12-4 and TRBJ1-1; no reliable D call. The CDR3 extends over 13 amino acids. Trimming stripped 2 bases from V and 1 base from J, with 5 bases between. CDR3 DNA: TGTGCCAGCAGTTTACAGGAGAACACTGAAGCTTTCTTT. Encoded protein: CASSLQENTEAFF.

The gene calls are TRBV7-6 and TRBJ2-1; 9 bases match TRBD1. Trimming cost V 4 bases and J 8 bases; bases outside gene matches: 18. The CDR3 runs to 18 residues. The germline gives CDR1 SGHVS, CDR2 FNYEAQ. The chain's CDR3 is CASSSVYRRTGVVYEQFF. In DNA form, the CDR3 reads TGTGCCAGCAGCTCGGTATACCGCCGGACAGGGGTTGTCTATGAGCAGTTCTTC.

The rearrangement uses TRBV19 and TRBJ1-6; D is unresolved. The CDR3 covers 13 residues. Germline CDR1 is LNHDA and CDR2 is SQIVND (reference sequence). The ends were cut back, 5 bases at V and 10 bases at J, with 12 bases in the middle. This CDR3 is CASSASRESPLHF. The CDR3 DNA reads TGTGCCAGTAGTGCGTCCCGGGAGTCACCCCTCCACTTT.

This chain connects TRBV29-1 to TRBJ1-2; tentatively, D is TRBD1 (6 bases). Germline CDR1 and CDR2: SQVTM and ANQGSEA. V was shortened by 6 bases and J by 5 bases, with 13 bases between the two germline ends. The CDR3 sequence is 12 residues long. For the CDR3, the DNA is TGCAGCGTGTCGACAGGCCGGTATGGCTACACCTTC. This sequence encodes CSVSTGRYGYTF.

In DNA, the CDR3 is TGCGCCAGCAGCTTGGCCGTAACCACAGGGGGAACTGAAGCTTTCTTT. Translated: CASSLAVTTGGTEAFF. The chain uses TRBV5-1 and TRBJ1-1, with 8 bases identical to TRBD1. With V trimmed by 0 bases and J by 5 bases, 9 bases remained unmatched. This CDR3 comprises 16 residues. In germline, CDR1 is SGHRS, CDR2 YFSETQ.

The V and J genes are TRBV5-1 and TRBJ1-1, with 10 bases matching TRBD1. Germline trimming cut 4 bases from V and 3 bases from J; bases unmatched to any gene: 12. CDR1 and CDR2 (germline): SGHRS, YFSETQ. The CDR3 runs 17 residues. This chain's CDR3 is CASSARPGQGMDTEAFF. The CDR3 DNA reads as TGCGCCAGCAGCGCCCGGCCGGGACAGGGGATGGACACTGAAGCTTTCTTT.

V gene TRBV11-2 combines with J gene TRBJ2-3; D might be TRBD2 (5 bases). Germline assignment: CDR1 SGHAT and CDR2 FQNNGV. The CDR3 totals 13 residues. V dropped 5 bases and J dropped 1 base, with 7 bases sitting between them. Here the CDR3 DNA reads TGTGCCAGCAGCCTCGGGGGCACAGATACGCAGTATTTT. Protein product: CASSLGGTDTQYF.

The rearrangement joins TRBV5-8 to TRBJ2-7; 7 positions agree with TRBD1. V lost 2 bases and J lost 3; bases outside the gene matches: 14. This CDR3 comprises 17 residues. CDR1 SGHTS and CDR2 YDEGEE come from the germline V gene. The CDR3 DNA follows: TGTGCCAGCAGCTTTATGTACAGGGGCGGAGGAGACTACGAGCAGTACTTC. It specifies CASSFMYRGGGDYEQYF.

The chain links TRBV14 to TRBJ2-5; tentative D call: TRBD1 (6 bases). Germline-derived CDR1 and CDR2 are SGHDN and FVKESK. Between the trimmed V and J ends, which lost 6 bases and 3 bases, there was a span of 17 bases. This CDR3 comprises 15 residues. In DNA form, the CDR3 reads TGTGCCAGCAGAGACCACCGGGACACCGAAGAGACCCAGTACTTC. This encodes CASRDHRDTEETQYF.

The V and J genes are TRBV19 and TRBJ2-3; tentative D call: TRBD1 (6 bases). Germline V gives CDR1 LNHDA, CDR2 SQIVND (reference sequence). The CDR3 sequence is 16 residues long. Trimming left V 0 bases short and J 1 base short, with 11 bases between. The CDR3 DNA sequence: TGTGCCAGTAGTATAGAAGGGGGTCCTGGCACAGATACGCAGTATTTT. It is translated as CASSIEGGPGTDTQYF.